This T cell receptor (beta chain) comes out of a study of identical twins. Study results and caveats: Cross-sectional statistics, not tracking of the same donors, supported the conclusions. Insertions ran lower in abundant cord blood beta clonotypes, though not in memory repertoires.

The CDR3 is made up of 14 amino acids. Trimming took 0 bases from V and 4 from J, leaving 7 bases between them. CDR1 is SGHRS, CDR2 YFSETQ, per germline. TCRdb passed the 5' RACE reads through MiXCR, listing each CDR3 protein once. The data contain around 530,000 distinct CDR3 sequences, over 12% of them seen just once; the ten biggest clones take up roughly 0.42%. Points on this clonotype: Its antigen remains unknown.

The sample was also reused in another study, on yellow fever vaccine responses in identical twins.

This chain connects TRBV5-1 to TRBJ2-2; no firm D call. Sample: CD4+ T cells sorted from blood. The receptor was isolated from a woman aged 18-29 years in good health. DNA of the CDR3: TGCGCCAGCAGCTTGGAGGCGTTCACCGGGGAGCTGTTTTTT. This encodes CASSLEAFTGELFF.